One and the same sample provided the 15 T cell receptor beta chains below, sequenced in a study of T cell clonotyping in hematopoietic cell transplantation. The repertoire was sequenced with immunoSEQ multiplex PCR; TCRdb's copy has only in-frame clones and lacks some. The sample lists roughly 3,000 clones; approximately 83% were seen once. The sample in question was PBMCs, obtained 180 days after allogeneic stem cell transplant. All receptors come from a female patient aged 40 to 55 who had an allogeneic stem cell transplant from a related donor, so T cells may come from the graft donor. Some clones in this sample may be carry-over from other donors' samples.

The chain couples TRBV7-2 to TRBJ2-7; D not certain. Per germline, CDR1 SGHTA and CDR2 FQGNSA. The CDR3 runs 13 residues. The germline V and J ends were trimmed by 5 bases and 1 base, with 9 bases remaining between them. The CDR3 DNA reads TGTGCCAGCAGCCTGCAACCTTCCTACGAGCAGTACTTC. Translated: CASSLQPSYEQYF.

This chain uses TRBV29-1 with TRBJ2-7, with TRBD2 matching over 13 bases. This CDR3 is built from 15 residues. Germline lookup yields CDR1 SQVTM and CDR2 ANQGSEA. J lost 2 bases, V lost 2 bases, and 3 bases had no gene match. The CDR3 loop is CSVESGLAGTYEQYF. The CDR3 DNA sequence: TGCAGCGTTGAATCGGGACTAGCGGGAACCTACGAGCAGTACTTC.

This clone appeared a few times. The V gene is TRBV27, the J gene TRBJ2-7; TRBD1 matches at 11 bases. With V trimmed by 3 bases and J by 5 bases, 9 bases remained unmatched. Germline CDR1 and CDR2: MNHEY and SMNVEV (reference sequence). The CDR3 runs to 16 residues. The CDR3 DNA follows: TGTGCCAGCAGTTTTTCAAGAGGACAGGGGGCCAACGAGCAGTACTTC. This codes for CASSFSRGQGANEQYF.

The gene calls are TRBV19 and TRBJ2-5; TRBD2 aligns across 9 bases. CDR1 is LNHDA and CDR2 is SQIVND in the germline V gene (reference sequence). The CDR3 spans 15 residues. V gave up 4 bases and J gave up 0 bases; unmatched junction bases: 3. The CDR3 reads CASSRTSAYQETQYF. In DNA, the CDR3 is TGTGCCAGTAGTAGGACTAGCGCGTACCAAGAGACCCAGTACTTC.

The J gene is TRBJ1-1, the V gene TRBV27, with D possibly matching TRBD1 (5 bases). Trimming cost V 2 bases and J 1 base, with 11 bases left between them. The length of the CDR3 is 15 residues. Germline loops: CDR1 MNHEY, CDR2 SMNVEV (reference sequence). CDR3 sequence: CASSLGAAANTEAFF. CDR3 nucleotides: TGTGCCAGCAGTTTAGGGGCTGCCGCGAACACTGAAGCTTTCTTT.

The rearrangement joins TRBV5-4 to TRBJ2-7; D possibly corresponds to TRBD2 (5 bases). The germline V gene encodes CDR1 SGHNT and CDR2 YYREEE (reference sequence). V gave up 4 bases and J gave up 5 bases, with 19 bases separating them. The CDR3 consists of 15 residues. This CDR3 reads CASSPLSGSPHEQYF. The DNA for the CDR3 is TGTGCCAGCAGCCCGCTGAGCGGCTCTCCCCACGAGCAGTACTTC.

This clone is large in the sample. This chain joins TRBV13 and TRBJ1-4, with D uncertain. The V end lost 0 bases, the J end lost 8 bases, and 13 bases lay between the germline ends. The CDR3 is 15 residues long. Germline V gene sequence: CDR1 PRHDT, CDR2 FYEKMQ (reference sequence). The CDR3 is CASSLGHGVDEKLFF. CDR3 in DNA: TGTGCCAGCAGCTTAGGCCATGGAGTCGACGAAAAACTGTTTTTT.

The chain combines TRBV9 with TRBJ2-4; TRBD2 agrees at 7 bases. Germline loops: CDR1 SGDLS, CDR2 YYNGEE. The CDR3 consists of 14 residues. Losses at the gene ends were 4 bases for V and 4 bases for J; bases not matched to a gene: 5. For the CDR3, the DNA is TGTGCCAGCAGCCCAGGACTAGGGAAAAACATTCAGTACTTC. Translated, it gives CASSPGLGKNIQYF.

The chain combines TRBV30 with TRBJ2-1; 9 nucleotides agree with TRBD1. V trimming: 5 bases; J trimming: 7 bases; junction bases outside the gene matches: 6. The germline V gene encodes CDR1 GTSNPN and CDR2 SVGIG (reference sequence). This CDR3 comprises 13 residues. The CDR3 coding sequence is TGTGCCTGGGAAGAGACAGGGGGGAATGAGCAGTTCTTC. Translating gives CAWEETGGNEQFF.

This chain uses TRBV6-4 with TRBJ2-2; the D is unclear. Germline loops: CDR1 MRHNA, CDR2 SNTAGT. The CDR3 consists of 14 residues. Between the trimmed V and J ends, which lost 7 bases and 3 bases, there was a span of 12 bases. CDR3 DNA: TGTGCCAGCAAGGATGCCAGCGACACCGGGGAGCTGTTTTTT. Protein: CASKDASDTGELFF.

This chain uses TRBV7-9 with TRBJ2-7; TRBD2 matches at 12 bases. Germline CDR1 is SEHNR and CDR2 is FQNEAQ (reference sequence). This CDR3 contains 16 residues. Trimming cost V 2 bases and J 5 bases; bases outside gene matches: 7. CDR3 residues: CASSLNLAGGQDEQYF. CDR3 sequence (DNA): TGTGCCAGCAGCTTAAATCTAGCGGGAGGGCAAGACGAGCAGTACTTC.

The gene calls are TRBV30 and TRBJ1-1; D might be TRBD1 (5 bases). V was trimmed by 5 bases and J by 3 bases, leaving 16 bases between them. Germline V gene sequence: CDR1 GTSNPN, CDR2 SVGIG (reference sequence). This CDR3 is built from 14 residues. The CDR3 DNA reads as TGTGCCTGGGGGAGGGGTTTGGGGGACACTGAAGCTTTCTTT. Its translation: CAWGRGLGDTEAFF.

The table lists this clone with a count of one. The chain combines TRBV6-7 with TRBJ2-1, with TRBD2 identical over 10 bases. Being an ORF, TRBV6-7 has a function that is uncertain. CDR3 length equals 14 residues. After removal of 6 bases from V and 7 bases from J, the junction contained 6 bases not matched to a gene. Here the CDR3 DNA reads TGTGCCAGCAGGACAAGCGGGAGGGGTAATGAGCAGTTCTTC. This encodes CASRTSGRGNEQFF.

In this sample, this clone turned up once. The chain uses TRBV11-2 and TRBJ2-1, with a weak D call TRBD2 (5 bases). CDR1 and CDR2 (germline): SGHAT, FQNNGV. The CDR3 loop spans 17 amino acids. Trimming stripped 2 bases from V and 0 bases from J, with 14 bases between. The CDR3 DNA follows: TGTGCCAGCAGCTTAAATAAGCGGATAAGCTCCTACAATGAGCAGTTCTTC. Its translation: CASSLNKRISSYNEQFF.

V usage is TRBV5-1 and J usage is TRBJ2-2; 7 bases match TRBD2. V lost 6 bases, J lost 5 bases, and 10 bases stayed unmatched. Germline V lookup: CDR1 SGHRS, CDR2 YFSETQ. The CDR3 length is 15 residues. This chain's CDR3 is CASTVGAGLTGELFF. CDR3 in DNA: TGCGCCAGCACTGTGGGAGCGGGACTGACCGGGGAGCTGTTTTTT.